This T cell receptor (beta chain) was identified in a study of T cells after yellow fever vaccination. Study in general: Low-cell-number fractions were prepared with SMART-Seq v4 Ultra Low Input. Study-level results: In post-booster samples, most primary-vaccination clones reappeared (96% CD4, over 70% CD8). There was a possibility that FACS-sorted repertoires contained abundant clonotypes contaminating from the bulk population.

Generation of TCR cDNA used 5'RACE template switching (which added a universal primer site and UMIs). TCRdb re-analysed the 5' RACE reads in MiXCR, keeping a single row per CDR3 protein. Of 310,000 or so distinct CDR3 sequences in the sample, 6.8% were seen once. This CDR3 region has 13 residues. Trimming shortened V by 6 bases and J by 6 bases, and 14 bases separated the two germline ends. This clonotype was picked up a small number of times. The antigen is undetermined. Sequenced material: PBMCs, taken around 45 days after the first yellow fever vaccination. The V call is TRBV12-3 or TRBV12-4, the J call TRBJ2-5; D not resolved. This receptor was identified in a man aged 18 to 29 who received the YFV17D yellow fever vaccine. The CDR3 coding sequence is TGTGCCAGCAGCTACTATCGGCCCCAGACCCAGTACTTC. Residues: CASSYYRPQTQYF.